This T cell receptor (beta chain) derives from a study of Graves' ophthalmopathy and Graves' hyperthyroidism. CDR3 regions of TCR beta were amplified from RNA transcripts. First-round RT-PCR employed HTBI primers, with a second-round multiplex PCR after it. Using its own MiXCR run on the multiplex PCR reads, TCRdb lists one record per CDR3 protein. The table lists around 1.1 million distinct CDR3 sequences, about two fifths of them singletons, with over 8.5% in the top ten. Germline values: CDR1 SGHVS, CDR2 FQNEAQ. The ends lost 5 bases at V and 4 bases at J; junction bases unmatched: 16. There are 18 residues in the CDR3.

The V gene is TRBV7-8, the J gene TRBJ2-5, with 10 bases identical to TRBD2. The receptor's source is an adult man with Graves' hyperthyroidism. The source material was peripheral blood or thyroid tissue (not recorded which). The CDR3 protein is CASSTGTQLAGRGETQYF. CDR3 nucleotide sequence: TGTGCCAGCAGCACGGGGACACAACTAGCGGGAAGAGGAGAGACCCAGTACTTC. Full variable domain (outside the CDR3, taken from reference TRBV7-8 and TRBJ2-5): GAGVSQSPRYKVAKRGQDVALRCDPISGHVSLFWYQQALGQGPEFLTYFQNEAQLDKSGLPSDRFFAERPEGSVSTLKIQRTQQEDSAVYLCASSTGTQLAGRGETQYFGPGTRLLVL.